The 29 T cell receptor beta chains presented below share a single source sample, sequenced in a study of tumor-infiltrating lymphocytes in primary liver carcinoma. Total RNA amounting to 500 ng was the source from which TCR beta cDNA was made with a constant-region primer. It was through three nested multiplex PCR rounds of slightly modified ARM-PCR that TCR beta libraries arose. TRBV1-TRBV30 forward and Cbeta reverse primers drove the first two roughly 10-cycle rounds. TCRdb re-analysed the multiplex PCR reads in MiXCR, keeping a single row per CDR3 protein. The data contain approximately 88,000 distinct CDR3 sequences, approximately 68% of them singletons. The source material, roughly 18-32 mg of unsorted bulk tissue, was used to co-extract RNA and DNA. The sequenced sample was tumor-adjacent normal liver tissue. These TCRs come from a man aged 40-50 years with primary liver carcinoma and hepatitis B virus infection.

Details on this clonotype: The junction shows a germline mismatch at one end, possibly a read error. The CDR3 DNA sequence: TGTGCCAGCAGTTACGTCGTGGGTTGTGAAAAACTGCTTTTT. It is translated as CASSYVVGCEKLLF. V and J are TRBV6-6 and TRBJ1-4; D gene ambiguous. The CDR3 sequence is 14 residues long. CDR1 is MNHNY, CDR2 SVGAGI, per germline (reference sequence).

This clonotype turned up a few times. This may be a read error: a much more frequent sequence differs by one nucleotide. The chain has TRBV6-5 and TRBJ1-5, with D possibly being TRBD1 (5 bases). The CDR3 sequence is 13 residues long. The germline gives CDR1 MNHEY, CDR2 SVGAGI. V lost 6 bases, J lost 7 bases, and 13 bases lay in between. This CDR3 reads CASRIGAGQPQHF. The DNA for the CDR3 is TGTGCCAGCAGGATAGGGGCCGGACAGCCCCAGCATTTT.

Worth noting for this clonotype: The conserved phenylalanine or tryptophan normally closing the CDR3 is absent here, so this likely arose from a read error. This chain joins TRBV29-1 and TRBJ2-3, with D perhaps matching TRBD1 or TRBD2 (5 bases each). Germline CDR1 and CDR2: SQVTM and ANQGSEA. V dropped 4 bases and J dropped 1 base, with 12 bases sitting between them. This CDR3 has 14 amino acids. CDR3 protein: CSVGGGGGTDTQYL. CDR3 sequence (DNA): TGCAGCGTTGGGGGTGGGGGAGGCACAGATACGCAGTATTTG.

In regard to this clonotype: A much larger clone lies a single base off, so this may be a read error. The chain combines TRBV5-6 with TRBJ1-1; maybe TRBD1 (5 bases). V dropped 7 bases and J dropped 5 bases, with 12 bases sitting between them. Germline V gene lookup returns CDR1 SGHDT and CDR2 YYEEEE. The CDR3 spans 12 residues. DNA for the CDR3: TGTGCCAGCGGATCGGGGGTGACTGAAGCTTTCTTT. As protein: CASGSGVTEAFF.

J is TRBJ2-7 and V is TRBV29-1, with 13 bases that match TRBD2. In germline, CDR1 is SQVTM, CDR2 ANQGSEA. V lost 6 bases to trimming and J lost 0 bases; unmatched junction nucleotides: 8. CDR3 size: 16 residues. As DNA, the CDR3 is TGCAGCGTCCCTGTGACTAGCGGGAGGCACTCCTACGAGCAGTACTTC. It encodes CSVPVTSGRHSYEQYF.

In its sample, this clonotype was seen a few times. Written as DNA, the CDR3 is TGCAGTGCGTGGACAGGTGAAAGCAAAAACATTCAGTACTTC. It yields the protein CSAWTGESKNIQYF. The V gene is TRBV20-1, the J gene TRBJ2-4; 7 bases fit TRBD1. V gave up 6 bases and J gave up 3 bases; unmatched junction bases: 8. This CDR3 comprises 14 residues. From germline, CDR1 is DFQATT and CDR2 SNEGSKA (reference sequence).

This clonotype was seen a few times. A much larger clone is a single base away; this may be a read error. This chain connects TRBV6-5 to TRBJ2-1; weak D call: TRBD2 (6 bases). The CDR3 totals 15 residues. Germline V gene data show CDR1 as MNHEY and CDR2 as SVGAGI. In DNA, the CDR3 is TGTGTCAGCAGTTACTCGGGGGTTGGTCACAATGAGCAGTTCTTC. This translates into CVSSYSGVGHNEQFF.

J is TRBJ1-2 and V is TRBV6-5; D unresolved. V lost 11 bases, J lost 4 bases, and 14 bases lay in between. The CDR3 is made up of 12 amino acids. Germline V gene lookup returns CDR1 MNHEY and CDR2 SVGAGI. This chain's CDR3 is CAGGSRTYGYTF. Written as DNA, the CDR3 is TGTGCCGGTGGGTCGAGGACCTATGGCTACACCTTC.

The gene calls are TRBV11-2 and TRBJ2-1; perhaps TRBD2 as D (7 bases). Germline V gene data show CDR1 as SGHAT and CDR2 as FQNNGV. V lost 8 bases and J 9 bases, leaving 17 bases between the germline ends. The CDR3 is 13 amino acids. The CDR3 DNA is TGTGCCAGCGGCGTAGGGAGGGACATTGAGCAGTTCTTC. Translation gives CASGVGRDIEQFF.

This clonotype was found many times. The rearrangement links TRBV4-2 to TRBJ2-2; possibly TRBD2 for D (5 bases). The CDR3 is 16 residues long. From germline, CDR1 is LGHNA and CDR2 YNFKEQ. V lost 0 bases and J 0 bases, leaving 8 bases between the germline ends. CDR3 sequence reads: CASSQESGTNTGELFF. DNA for the CDR3: TGTGCCAGCAGCCAAGAGAGCGGTACGAACACCGGGGAGCTGTTTTTT.

As regards this clonotype: The CDR3 does not close with the conserved phenylalanine or tryptophan, likely indicating a read error. The gene calls are TRBV29-1 and TRBJ2-5; 7 nucleotides agree with TRBD1. Germline lookup yields CDR1 SQVTM and CDR2 ANQGSEA. The CDR3 is 13 amino acids. V shed 6 bases and J 4 bases; nucleotides not matched to a gene: 8. CDR3 amino acids: CSVAGGRGETQYY. As DNA, the CDR3 is TGCAGCGTCGCAGGGGGTAGGGGAGAGACCCAGTACTAC.

This clonotype occurred a few times. CDR3 in DNA: TGTGCCAGCAGTTCCAGGACAGCCACACAAGAGACCCAGTACTTC. Its translation: CASSSRTATQETQYF. The chain is built from TRBV28 and TRBJ2-5; tentatively, D is TRBD1 (6 bases). V was cut by 4 bases and J by 2 bases, with 14 bases left in between. In germline, CDR1 is MDHEN, CDR2 SYDVKM. The CDR3 extends over 15 amino acids.

At least ten counts were recorded for this clonotype. This chain uses TRBV6-5 with TRBJ1-1; TRBD1 is a possible D gene (5 bases). The CDR3 spans 13 residues. V lost 10 bases and J 4 bases, leaving 16 bases between the germline ends. Germline V gene lookup returns CDR1 MNHEY and CDR2 SVGAGI. CDR3 residues: CAIKTAVGTEAFF. The CDR3 nucleotides are TGTGCCATCAAGACAGCTGTGGGCACTGAAGCTTTCTTT.

With respect to this clonotype: It may be a read error: a sequence one base away is much more abundant. J is TRBJ1-1 and V is TRBV6-2 or TRBV6-3; D uncertain. This CDR3 is built from 11 residues. Germline V gene lookup returns CDR1 MNHEY and CDR2 SVGEGT. CDR3 loop: CASIYRTEAFF. In DNA form, the CDR3 reads TGTGCCAGCATTTACCGCACTGAAGCTTTCTTT.

Notes on this clonotype: Here the CDR3 omits its conserved ending phenylalanine or tryptophan, so a read error is the likely source. The chain links TRBV12-3 or TRBV12-4 to TRBJ1-6; maybe TRBD1 (6 bases). The CDR3 is made up of 14 amino acids. The CDR3 region is CASSFLRGNSPLHI. In DNA, the CDR3 is TGTGCTAGCAGTTTCCTCAGGGGAAATTCACCCCTCCACATT.

A word on this clonotype: One junction end does not reproduce the germline sequence, and a read error may be involved. The gene calls are TRBV11-1 and TRBJ2-3, with 7 bases aligning to TRBD2. The CDR3 runs 16 residues. The germline V gene has CDR1 SGHAT and CDR2 FQDESV (reference sequence). The CDR3 DNA reads as TGTGCCAGCAGCCCCGGGACTAACACACAAACAGATACACAGTATTTT. Encoded protein: CASSPGTNTQTDTQYF.

The chain has TRBV29-1 and TRBJ2-1; the D is unclear. The CDR3 totals 13 residues. Trimming left V 1 base short and J 3 bases short, with 7 bases between. CDR1 and CDR2 (germline): SQVTM, ANQGSEA. For the CDR3, the DNA is TGCAGCGTTGAAGGTAGTGACTACAATGAGCAGTTCTTC. Protein product: CSVEGSDYNEQFF.

This chain connects TRBV6-1 to TRBJ2-7; 7 nucleotides match TRBD1. Germline assignment: CDR1 MNHNS and CDR2 SASEGT. The CDR3 has 11 amino acids. The chain's CDR3 is CTNGQVYEQYF. Here the CDR3 DNA reads TGTACCAACGGACAGGTCTACGAGCAGTACTTC.

V usage is TRBV10-2 and J usage is TRBJ1-1; 11 bases fit TRBD1. The CDR3 consists of 13 residues. Germline trimming cut 10 bases from V and 7 bases from J; bases unmatched to any gene: 8. From germline, CDR1 is WSHSY and CDR2 SAAADI. The CDR3 nucleotides are TGCGCCAATAGCGGACAGGGGGCAGATGAAGCTTTCTTT. It yields the protein CANSGQGADEAFF.

In the case of this clonotype: This may be a read error: a much more frequent sequence differs by one nucleotide. This chain's CDR3 is CASSPGGLETHYF. CDR3 DNA: TGTGCCAGCAGCCCAGGGGGGTTGGAGACCCACTACTTC. The chain is built from TRBV7-8 and TRBJ2-5, with D maybe TRBD1 (7 bases). From germline, CDR1 is SGHVS and CDR2 FQNEAQ. This CDR3 has 13 residues.

J is TRBJ2-7 and V is TRBV25-1, with unresolved D. V lost 7 bases and J 3 bases, leaving 10 bases between the germline ends. The V gene's germline CDR1 is MGHDK and CDR2 SYGVNS. The CDR3 spans 12 residues. The CDR3 DNA is TGTGCCAGCATGGACGCCGTCTACGAGCAGTACTTC. It encodes CASMDAVYEQYF.

Regarding this clonotype: A much larger clone lies one base from this, so it may be a read error. No conserved phenylalanine or tryptophan is present at the end of the CDR3, so a read error is the likely explanation. The V gene is TRBV7-8, the J gene TRBJ1-2, with D tentatively TRBD1 (5 bases). This CDR3 has 13 residues. The V and J ends lost 2 bases and 6 bases respectively, with 10 bases between them. Germline-derived CDR1 and CDR2 are SGHVS and FQNEAQ. The CDR3 loop reads CASSLRGVDGYTL. The CDR3 DNA reads as TGTGCCAGCAGCTTACGGGGGGTGGATGGCTACACCCTC.

This clonotype was observed many times. V and J are TRBV29-1 and TRBJ2-1, with TRBD1 as a possible D gene (6 bases). With 7 bases removed from V and 14 bases from J, the gap between germline ends came to 15 bases. From germline, CDR1 is SQVTM and CDR2 ANQGSEA. The CDR3 has 10 residues. This CDR3 reads CSGLTGKKFF. The CDR3 nucleotides read TGCAGCGGGTTAACAGGGAAGAAGTTCTTC.

A word on this clonotype: A clone one base away is much larger, so this may be a read error. The CDR3 is CASSQAAQGVTGELFF. CDR3 DNA: TGTGCCAGCAGCCAAGCCGCACAGGGGGTCACCGGGGAGCTGTTTTTT. This chain joins TRBV14 and TRBJ2-2, with 8 positions matching TRBD1. There are 16 residues in the CDR3. The germline V gene encodes CDR1 SGHDN and CDR2 FVKESK. The trim removed 1 base at V and 4 bases at J, leaving 5 bases unmatched.

On this clonotype itself: One end of the junction does not line up with germline, which may come from a read error. The rearrangement links TRBV10-2 to TRBJ1-2, with D unclear. The length of the CDR3 is 13 residues. The germline V gene has CDR1 WSHSY and CDR2 SAAADI. The CDR3 DNA follows: TGTACCAGCAGCAGGTCTCTGGACTATGGCTACATCTTC. Its protein product is CTSSRSLDYGYIF.

With regard to this clonotype: A single base separates this from a much larger clone, so it may be a read error. The CDR3: CASSESGYGSPLHF. DNA of the CDR3: TGCGCCAGCAGTGAGTCAGGTTATGGATCACCCCTCCACTTT. The rearrangement uses TRBV10-2 and TRBJ1-6; D not certain. Germline V CDR1 and CDR2: WSHSY, SAAADI. This CDR3 has 14 amino acids. Trimming shortened V by 0 bases and J by 10 bases, and 10 bases separated the two germline ends.

This rearrangement joins TRBV4-2 to TRBJ2-1; D assignment may be TRBD1 or TRBD2 (6 bases each). V shed 4 bases and J shed 13 bases, with 17 bases lying between them. The length of the CDR3 is 13 residues. Germline V gene sequence: CDR1 LGHNA, CDR2 YNFKEQ. CDR3 protein: CASSLSLGGRQFF. As DNA, the CDR3 is TGTGCCAGCAGCCTGTCTCTGGGGGGCCGACAGTTCTTC.

Of note for this clonotype: The CDR3 ends on some other residue instead of the conserved phenylalanine or tryptophan, so this is likely a read error. The V and J genes are TRBV11-2 and TRBJ2-2; no clear D. Germline V gives CDR1 SGHAT, CDR2 FQNNGV. Trimming pared 3 bases from V and 4 bases from J, leaving 15 bases between. The CDR3 spans 16 residues. In nucleotides, the CDR3 is TGTGCCAGCAGCTTTGGGCCGGTCGCGATCACCGGGGAGCTGTTTTCT. This gives the protein CASSFGPVAITGELFS.

This clonotype occurred once. Just one base apart from a much larger clone, this may be a read error. This sequence joins TRBV5-1 and TRBJ2-1; 8 nucleotides agree with TRBD2. The J call may be mistaken, given a closer DNA end match to TRBJ2-7. The CDR3 has 15 amino acids. The V gene's germline CDR1 is SGHRS and CDR2 YFSETQ. The CDR3 DNA is TGCGCCAGCAGCTGGGGGGGACTAGTGGACAATGAGCAGTACTTC. Encoded protein: CASSWGGLVDNEQYF.